A selection of T cell receptor beta chains follows, all from one sample in a study of T cell responses to AZD1222 COVID-19 vaccine. Assay used: immunoSEQ multiplex PCR; TCRdb lists only in-frame clones, some missing. The sample lists 100,000 to 150,000 clones, about 92% occurring once. Sequencing was performed on peripheral blood, taken on day 0 of MenACWY control vaccination. Receptors originate from an adult in good health. Both conserved end residues are part of each CDR3. Each record gives: V gene, J gene, D gene, clone size, CDR3 DNA, CDR3 protein. The D gene is left open where the match is weak. Clone size is given for some rows only: seen once, a few or many times, or a class if the clone is expanded.

V gene: TRBV5-1
J gene: TRBJ1-1
D gene: NA
clone size: NA
CDR3 DNA: TGCGCCAGCAGCTACGGGGACCTGAACACTGAAGCTTTCTTT
CDR3 protein: CASSYGDLNTEAFF

V gene: TRBV7-6
J gene: TRBJ1-5
D gene: NA
clone size: once
CDR3 DNA: TGTGCCAGCAGCTTACTCCCGGGGAGCAATCAGCCCCAGCATTTT
CDR3 protein: CASSLLPGSNQPQHF

V gene: TRBV14
J gene: TRBJ1-1
D gene: NA
clone size: NA
CDR3 DNA: TGTGCCAGCAGCCAACAAGCCACGACTGAAGCTTTCTTT
CDR3 protein: CASSQQATTEAFF

V gene: TRBV11-1
J gene: TRBJ2-7
D gene: NA
clone size: NA
CDR3 DNA: TGTGCCAGCAGCTTTTCGGGCTACGAGCAGTACTTC
CDR3 protein: CASSFSGYEQYF

V gene: TRBV5-5
J gene: TRBJ1-2
D gene: NA
clone size: NA
CDR3 DNA: TGTGCCAGCAGCTTGGTGGCACCTGTGGGCTATGGCTACACCTTC
CDR3 protein: CASSLVAPVGYGYTF

V gene: TRBV7-9
J gene: TRBJ2-2
D gene: NA
clone size: NA
CDR3 DNA: TGTGCCAGCAGCCTTGGCAGGGATAGAACCGGGGAGCTGTTTTTT
CDR3 protein: CASSLGRDRTGELFF

V gene: TRBV4-3
J gene: TRBJ1-1
D gene: TRBD1
clone size: once
CDR3 DNA: TGCGCCAGCAGCCAGGGAAACAGGGGAGCCGGGGGAGAAGCTTTCTTT
CDR3 protein: CASSQGNRGAGGEAFF

V gene: TRBV4-1
J gene: TRBJ2-3
D gene: NA
clone size: once
CDR3 DNA: TGCGCCAGCAGCCAGCACAGGGAGGTCCGCACAGATACGCAGTATTTT
CDR3 protein: CASSQHREVRTDTQYF

V gene: TRBV9
J gene: TRBJ2-7
D gene: NA
clone size: NA
CDR3 DNA: TGTGCCAGCAGCACGGGCCTCAGTGGGTACGAGCAGTACTTC
CDR3 protein: CASSTGLSGYEQYF

V gene: TRBV27
J gene: TRBJ1-1
D gene: NA
clone size: NA
CDR3 DNA: TGTGCCAGCAGTTCCCCTGGGACGGGACGAACTGAAGCTTTCTTT
CDR3 protein: CASSSPGTGRTEAFF

V gene: TRBV15
J gene: TRBJ1-2
D gene: NA
clone size: NA
CDR3 DNA: TGTGCCACCAGCAGAGCCGGGACAAAGGTCTATGGCTACACCTTC
CDR3 protein: CATSRAGTKVYGYTF

V gene: TRBV5-4
J gene: TRBJ2-6
D gene: NA
clone size: NA
CDR3 DNA: TGTGCCAGCAGCTTGGATGGGGGGCTTGGGGCCAACGTCCTGACTTTC
CDR3 protein: CASSLDGGLGANVLTF

V gene: TRBV5-1
J gene: TRBJ2-2
D gene: NA
clone size: NA
CDR3 DNA: TGCGCCAGCAGCTTGGGTCGGCCTCCAGAGAACACCGGGGAGCTGTTTTTT
CDR3 protein: CASSLGRPPENTGELFF

V gene: TRBV14
J gene: TRBJ1-5
D gene: NA
clone size: NA
CDR3 DNA: TGTGCCAGCAGCCAAGATCCGCCCGGGCGTCGGGCCCCTATTGGCAATCAGCCCCAGCATTTT
CDR3 protein: CASSQDPPGRRAPIGNQPQHF

V gene: TRBV7-8
J gene: TRBJ1-1
D gene: NA
clone size: NA
CDR3 DNA: TGTGCCAGCAGCTCCTGGGGGCTAATGAACACTGAAGCTTTCTTT
CDR3 protein: CASSSWGLMNTEAFF

V gene: TRBV7-8
J gene: TRBJ1-2
D gene: NA
clone size: NA
CDR3 DNA: TGTGCCAGCAGTCCGGACGCGGACTATGGCTACACCTTC
CDR3 protein: CASSPDADYGYTF

V gene: TRBV28
J gene: TRBJ1-4
D gene: NA
clone size: NA
CDR3 DNA: TGTGCCAGCAGAGTAGCAGGGACAACTAATGAAAAACTGTTTTTT
CDR3 protein: CASRVAGTTNEKLFF

V gene: TRBV7-9
J gene: TRBJ1-3
D gene: NA
clone size: NA
CDR3 DNA: TGTGCCAGCAGCCTACAGGGTTCAGGCATTCGGGACACCATATATTTT
CDR3 protein: CASSLQGSGIRDTIYF

V gene: TRBV5-8
J gene: TRBJ1-1
D gene: NA
clone size: NA
CDR3 DNA: TGTGCCAGCAGCAGCCTGGGCGAATGGACTGAAGCTTTCTTT
CDR3 protein: CASSSLGEWTEAFF

V gene: TRBV5-1
J gene: TRBJ1-4
D gene: NA
clone size: NA
CDR3 DNA: TGCGCCAGCAGCTTGGATCCAGGGATCGCAACTAATGAAAAACTGTTTTTT
CDR3 protein: CASSLDPGIATNEKLFF

V gene: TRBV2
J gene: TRBJ2-3
D gene: TRBD2
clone size: few
CDR3 DNA: TGTGCCAGCAGGACCGCGGGACTAGCGGGGTCAGATACGCAGTATTTT
CDR3 protein: CASRTAGLAGSDTQYF

V gene: TRBV7-9
J gene: TRBJ2-7
D gene: NA
clone size: NA
CDR3 DNA: TGTGCCAGCAGCTTGCCAGGGCAGGGGCTCTACGAGCAGTACTTC
CDR3 protein: CASSLPGQGLYEQYF

V gene: TRBV6-2/TRBV6-3
J gene: TRBJ2-6
D gene: NA
clone size: NA
CDR3 DNA: TGTGCCAGCAGTTACACAACCTCTGGGGCCAACGTCCTGACTTTC
CDR3 protein: CASSYTTSGANVLTF

V gene: TRBV6-5
J gene: TRBJ2-7
D gene: TRBD1
clone size: NA
CDR3 DNA: TGTGCCAGCAGGGTACAGGGGACCTTCTCCTACGAGCAGTACTTC
CDR3 protein: CASRVQGTFSYEQYF

V gene: TRBV2
J gene: TRBJ2-3
D gene: TRBD2
clone size: NA
CDR3 DNA: TGTGCCAGCACCCGGACTAGCGGGAGGGCCAGTGGTTCAGATACGCAGTATTTT
CDR3 protein: CASTRTSGRASGSDTQYF

V gene: TRBV28
J gene: TRBJ2-5
D gene: NA
clone size: once
CDR3 DNA: TGTGCCAGCAAGGGGGGACAGACCTTGGGGACCCAGTACTTC
CDR3 protein: CASKGGQTLGTQYF

V gene: TRBV12-3/TRBV12-4
J gene: TRBJ2-3
D gene: NA
clone size: NA
CDR3 DNA: TGTGCCAGCAGCCCCCAATATCCAGATACGCAGTATTTT
CDR3 protein: CASSPQYPDTQYF

V gene: TRBV18
J gene: TRBJ2-3
D gene: NA
clone size: NA
CDR3 DNA: TGTGCCAGCTCACCAAAGGGGGATACGCAGTATTTT
CDR3 protein: CASSPKGDTQYF